This T cell receptor beta chain was recorded in a study of monozygotic twins with cystic fibrosis. Study-level points and caveats: V usage most resembled the co-twin in 13 of 16 pairs.

V shed 6 bases and J shed 1 base, with 15 bases lying between them. The CDR3 spans 15 residues. Germline lookup yields CDR1 LNHDA and CDR2 SQIVND (reference sequence). In the case of this clone: Its antigen is unidentified.

Assay used: immunoSEQ multiplex PCR; TCRdb lists only in-frame clones, some missing. This sample has about 20,000 clones, with around 97% found just once. The sequencing sample was made of blood. The chain joins TRBV19 to TRBJ1-1; D might be TRBD1 (5 bases). The clonotype was recovered from a woman in her twenties or thirties with cystic fibrosis. CDR3 DNA sequence: TGTGCCAGTAGCCGGGTCACAGGATGGAACACTGAAGCTTTCTTT. Amino acid sequence: CASSRVTGWNTEAFF.